The sequence of this TCR beta chain was determined in a study of metastatic and nonmetastatic thyroid tumors. Study background: From malignant and benign thyroid patients, repertoires in blood and in tumor or nodule tissue were compared. Study-level points and caveats: Reports indicated that malignant thyroid tumors showed significantly higher TCR beta diversity than benign nodules did, in blood and tumor.

Germline loops: CDR1 DFQATT, CDR2 SNEGSKA (reference sequence). V shed 6 bases, J shed 3 bases, and the junction held 13 bases outside the gene matches. The length of the CDR3 is 16 residues. As processed by the authors: The study took CDR3 differences across clinicopathological groups and made a distant-metastasis classifier for papillary thyroid cancer from them. TCRdb re-clonotyped the PCR reads through MiXCR. These V and J calls are TCRdb output, not the study's own analysis. Of 50,000 or so clones in the sample, around 21% were seen once. Every patient was untreated before thyroid surgery. In regard to this clone: Its antigen is not identified.

This clonotype was obtained from a male donor with papillary thyroid cancer or a benign thyroid nodule (not recorded which). Some clones in this sample may be carry-over from other donors' samples. The chain couples TRBV20-1 to TRBJ2-5; TRBD2 matches 10 bases. The material sequenced was blood. CDR3 residues: CSAPGTLLAGEETQYF. The CDR3 DNA reads TGCAGTGCCCCCGGGACTTTGCTAGCGGGAGAAGAGACCCAGTACTTC.